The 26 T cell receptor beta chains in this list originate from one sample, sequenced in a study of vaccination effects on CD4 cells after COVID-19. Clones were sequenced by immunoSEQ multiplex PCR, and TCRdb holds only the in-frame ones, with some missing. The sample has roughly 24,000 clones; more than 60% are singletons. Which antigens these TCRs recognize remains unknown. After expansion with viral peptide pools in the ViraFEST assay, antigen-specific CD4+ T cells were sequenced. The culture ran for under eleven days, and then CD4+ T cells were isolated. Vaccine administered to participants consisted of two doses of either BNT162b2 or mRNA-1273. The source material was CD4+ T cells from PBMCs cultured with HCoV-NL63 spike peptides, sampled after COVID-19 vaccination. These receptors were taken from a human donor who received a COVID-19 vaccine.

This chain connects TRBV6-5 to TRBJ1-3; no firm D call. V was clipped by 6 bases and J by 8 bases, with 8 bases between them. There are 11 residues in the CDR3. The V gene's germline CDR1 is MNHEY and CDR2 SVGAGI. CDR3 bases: TGTGCCAGCAGCGCTCGGGACACCATATATTTT. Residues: CASSARDTIYF.

CDR3 coding DNA: TGCGCCAGCAGCTTGGTTGGGGTAGTGGCTTACAATGAGCAGTTCTTC. It translates to CASSLVGVVAYNEQFF. This chain connects TRBV5-1 to TRBJ2-1; no firm D call. The V and J ends lost 0 bases and 4 bases respectively, with 14 bases between them. This CDR3 region has 16 residues. CDR1 SGHRS and CDR2 YFSETQ come from the germline V gene.

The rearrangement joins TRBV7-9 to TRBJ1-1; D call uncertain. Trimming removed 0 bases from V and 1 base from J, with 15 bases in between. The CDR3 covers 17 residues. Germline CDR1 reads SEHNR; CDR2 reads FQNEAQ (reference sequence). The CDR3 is CASSLAYVTTKNTEAFF. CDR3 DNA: TGTGCCAGCAGCTTAGCGTACGTGACAACGAAGAACACTGAAGCTTTCTTT.

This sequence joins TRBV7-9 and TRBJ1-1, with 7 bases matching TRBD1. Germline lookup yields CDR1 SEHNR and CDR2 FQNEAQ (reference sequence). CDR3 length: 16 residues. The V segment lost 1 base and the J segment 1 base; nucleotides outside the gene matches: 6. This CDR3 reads CASSLGTGLGNTEAFF. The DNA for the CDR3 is TGTGCCAGCAGCTTAGGGACAGGATTAGGGAACACTGAAGCTTTCTTT.

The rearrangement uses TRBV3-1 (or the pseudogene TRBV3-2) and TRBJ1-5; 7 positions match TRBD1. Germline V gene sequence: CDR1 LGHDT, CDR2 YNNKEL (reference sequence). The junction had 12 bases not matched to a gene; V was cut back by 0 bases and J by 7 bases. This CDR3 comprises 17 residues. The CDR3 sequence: CASSQDGTGAGGQPQHF. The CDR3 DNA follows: TGTGCCAGCAGCCAAGATGGTACAGGGGCGGGAGGGCAGCCCCAGCATTTT.

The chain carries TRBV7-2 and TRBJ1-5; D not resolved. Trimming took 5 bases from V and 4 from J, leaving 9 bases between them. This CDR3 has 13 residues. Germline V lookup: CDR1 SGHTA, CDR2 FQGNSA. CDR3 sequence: CASSVSPNQPQHF. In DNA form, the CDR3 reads TGTGCCAGCAGCGTAAGCCCTAATCAGCCCCAGCATTTT.

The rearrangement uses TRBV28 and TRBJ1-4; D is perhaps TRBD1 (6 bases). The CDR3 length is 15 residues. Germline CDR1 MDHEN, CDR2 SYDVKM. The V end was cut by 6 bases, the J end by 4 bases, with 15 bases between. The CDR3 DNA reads TGTGCCAGCAGCCCCCTGGACAGCCTTAATGAAAAACTGTTTTTT. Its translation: CASSPLDSLNEKLFF.

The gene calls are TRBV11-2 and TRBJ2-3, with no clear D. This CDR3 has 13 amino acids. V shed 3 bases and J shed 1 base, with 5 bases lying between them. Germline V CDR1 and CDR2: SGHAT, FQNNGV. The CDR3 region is CASSFWRTDTQYF. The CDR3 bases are TGTGCCAGCAGCTTCTGGCGCACAGATACGCAGTATTTT.

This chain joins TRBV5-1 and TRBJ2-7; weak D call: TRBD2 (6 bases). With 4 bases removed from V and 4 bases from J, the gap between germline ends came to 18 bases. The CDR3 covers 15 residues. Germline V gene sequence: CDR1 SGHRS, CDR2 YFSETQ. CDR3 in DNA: TGCGCCAGCAGCCTCCGGGTAGCGGATCCTTACGAGCAGTACTTC. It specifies CASSLRVADPYEQYF.

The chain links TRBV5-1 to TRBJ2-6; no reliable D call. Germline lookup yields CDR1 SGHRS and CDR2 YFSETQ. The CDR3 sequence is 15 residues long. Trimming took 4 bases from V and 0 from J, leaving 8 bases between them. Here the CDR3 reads CASSDSRSGANVLTF. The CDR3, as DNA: TGCGCCAGCAGCGACTCGCGCTCTGGGGCCAACGTCCTGACTTTC.

The CDR3 DNA follows: TGTGCCAGCACTTTGACAGGTAGTTCTGAAGCTTTCTTT. This encodes CASTLTGSSEAFF. This chain uses TRBV2 with TRBJ1-1; D is perhaps TRBD1 (6 bases). Per germline, CDR1 SNHLY and CDR2 FYNNEI. The ends were cut back, 7 bases at V and 6 bases at J, with 15 bases in the middle. This CDR3 is built from 13 residues. Filled out from reference TRBV2 and TRBJ1-1, the complete variable domain reads EPEVTQTPSHQVTQMGQEVILRCVPISNHLYFYWYRQILGQKVEFLVSFYNNEISEKSEIFDDQFSVERPDGSNFTLKIRSTKLEDSAMYFCASTLTGSSEAFFGQGTRLTVV.

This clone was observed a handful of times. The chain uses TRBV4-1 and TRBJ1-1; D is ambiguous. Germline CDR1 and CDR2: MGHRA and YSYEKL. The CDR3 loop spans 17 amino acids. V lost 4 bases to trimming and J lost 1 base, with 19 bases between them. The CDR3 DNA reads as TGCGCCAGCAGCCCCAACCCGGCGAAGGGAGGGAACACTGAAGCTTTCTTT. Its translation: CASSPNPAKGGNTEAFF.

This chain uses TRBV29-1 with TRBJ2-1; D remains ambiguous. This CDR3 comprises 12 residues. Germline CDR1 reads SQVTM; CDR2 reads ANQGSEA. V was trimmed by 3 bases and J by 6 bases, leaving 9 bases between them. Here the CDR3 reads CSVDGKGNEQFF. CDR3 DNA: TGCAGCGTTGATGGGAAGGGCAATGAGCAGTTCTTC.

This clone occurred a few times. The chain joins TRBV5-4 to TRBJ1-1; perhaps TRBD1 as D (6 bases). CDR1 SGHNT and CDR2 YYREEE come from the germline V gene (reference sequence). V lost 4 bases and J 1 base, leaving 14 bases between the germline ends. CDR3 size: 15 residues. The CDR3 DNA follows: TGTGCCAGCAGCCCAGATCCCAGGGGGAACACTGAAGCTTTCTTT. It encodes CASSPDPRGNTEAFF.

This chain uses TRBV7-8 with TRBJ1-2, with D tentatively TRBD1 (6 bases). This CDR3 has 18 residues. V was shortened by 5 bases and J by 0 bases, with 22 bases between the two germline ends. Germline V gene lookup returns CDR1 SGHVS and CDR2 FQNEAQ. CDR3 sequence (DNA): TGTGCCAGCAGCCCCGCCCCGGCAGGGGCACGAGCTAACTATGGCTACACCTTC. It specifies CASSPAPAGARANYGYTF. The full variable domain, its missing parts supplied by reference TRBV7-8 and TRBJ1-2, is GAGVSQSPRYKVAKRGQDVALRCDPISGHVSLFWYQQALGQGPEFLTYFQNEAQLDKSGLPSDRFFAERPEGSVSTLKIQRTQQEDSAVYLCASSPAPAGARANYGYTFGSGTRLTVV.

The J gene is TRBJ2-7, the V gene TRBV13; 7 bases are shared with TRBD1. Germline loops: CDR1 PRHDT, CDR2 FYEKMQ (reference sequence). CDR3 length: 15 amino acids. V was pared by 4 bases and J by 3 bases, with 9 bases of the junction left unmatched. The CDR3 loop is CASSSRRGPGYEQYF. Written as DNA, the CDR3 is TGTGCCAGCAGCTCGAGAAGGGGGCCTGGCTACGAGCAGTACTTC.

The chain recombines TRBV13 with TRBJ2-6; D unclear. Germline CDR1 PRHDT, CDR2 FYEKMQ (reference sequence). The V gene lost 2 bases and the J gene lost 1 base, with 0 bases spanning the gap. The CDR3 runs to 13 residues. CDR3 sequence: CASSLSGANVLTF. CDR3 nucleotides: TGTGCCAGCAGCTTATCTGGGGCCAACGTCCTGACTTTC. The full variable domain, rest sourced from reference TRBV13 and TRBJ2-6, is AAGVIQSPRHLIKEKRETATLKCYPIPRHDTVYWYQQGPGQDPQFLISFYEKMQSDKGSIPDRFSAQQFSDYHSELNMSSLELGDSALYFCASSLSGANVLTFGAGSRLTVL.

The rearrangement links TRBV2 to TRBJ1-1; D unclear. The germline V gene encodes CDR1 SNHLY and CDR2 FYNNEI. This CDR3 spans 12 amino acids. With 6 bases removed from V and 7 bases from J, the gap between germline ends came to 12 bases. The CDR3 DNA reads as TGTGCCAGCAGCAAAGGGCCAGTTGAAGCTTTCTTT. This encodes CASSKGPVEAFF.

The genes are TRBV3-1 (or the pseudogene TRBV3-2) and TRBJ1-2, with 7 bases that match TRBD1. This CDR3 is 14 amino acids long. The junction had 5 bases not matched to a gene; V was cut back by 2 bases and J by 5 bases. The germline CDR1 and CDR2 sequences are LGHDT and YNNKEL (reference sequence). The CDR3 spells CASSQSAGGYGYTF. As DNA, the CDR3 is TGTGCCAGCAGCCAATCGGCAGGGGGATATGGCTACACCTTC.

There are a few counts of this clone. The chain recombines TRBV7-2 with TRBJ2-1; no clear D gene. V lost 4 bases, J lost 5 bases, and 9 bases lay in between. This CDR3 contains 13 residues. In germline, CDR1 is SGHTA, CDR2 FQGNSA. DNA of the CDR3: TGTGCCAGCAGCTCTAGGGCCGACAATGAGCAGTTCTTC. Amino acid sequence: CASSSRADNEQFF.

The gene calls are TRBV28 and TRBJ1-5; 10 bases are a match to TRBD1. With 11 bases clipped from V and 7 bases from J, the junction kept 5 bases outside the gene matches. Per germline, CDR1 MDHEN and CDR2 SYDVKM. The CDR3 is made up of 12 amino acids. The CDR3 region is CAGTGEEQPQHF. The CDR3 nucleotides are TGTGCCGGGACAGGGGAAGAACAGCCCCAGCATTTT.

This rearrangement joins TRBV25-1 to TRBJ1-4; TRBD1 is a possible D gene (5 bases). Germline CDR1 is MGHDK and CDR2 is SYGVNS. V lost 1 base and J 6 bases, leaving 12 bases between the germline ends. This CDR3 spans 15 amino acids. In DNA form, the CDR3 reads TGTGCCAGCAGTGAATCGCCCGGACACCATGAAAAACTGTTTTTT. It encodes CASSESPGHHEKLFF.

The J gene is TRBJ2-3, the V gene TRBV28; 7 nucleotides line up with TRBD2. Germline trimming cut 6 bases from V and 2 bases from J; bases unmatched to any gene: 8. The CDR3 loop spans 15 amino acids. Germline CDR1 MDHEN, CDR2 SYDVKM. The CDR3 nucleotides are TGTGCCAGCAGCCCAAGGCTAGCGGTCACAGATACGCAGTATTTT. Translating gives CASSPRLAVTDTQYF.

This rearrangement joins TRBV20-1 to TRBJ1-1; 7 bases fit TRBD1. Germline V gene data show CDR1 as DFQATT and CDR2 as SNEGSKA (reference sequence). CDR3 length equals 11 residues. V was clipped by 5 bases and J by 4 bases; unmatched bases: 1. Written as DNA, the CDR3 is TGCAGTGCTGGGGACAGCACTGAAGCTTTCTTT. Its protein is CSAGDSTEAFF.

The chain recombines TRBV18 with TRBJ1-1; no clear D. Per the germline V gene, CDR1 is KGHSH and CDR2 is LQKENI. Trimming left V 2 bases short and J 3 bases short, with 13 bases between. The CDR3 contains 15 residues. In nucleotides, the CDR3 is TGTGCCAGCTCACCAATAAATGGAGTCCACACTGAAGCTTTCTTT. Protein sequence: CASSPINGVHTEAFF.

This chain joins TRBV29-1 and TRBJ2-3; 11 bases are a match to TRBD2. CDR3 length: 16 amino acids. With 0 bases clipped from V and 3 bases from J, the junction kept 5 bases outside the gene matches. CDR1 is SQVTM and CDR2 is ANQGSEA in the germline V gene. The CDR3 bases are TGCAGCGTTGAAGATCGACTAGCGGGAATGACAGATACGCAGTATTTT. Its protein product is CSVEDRLAGMTDTQYF.